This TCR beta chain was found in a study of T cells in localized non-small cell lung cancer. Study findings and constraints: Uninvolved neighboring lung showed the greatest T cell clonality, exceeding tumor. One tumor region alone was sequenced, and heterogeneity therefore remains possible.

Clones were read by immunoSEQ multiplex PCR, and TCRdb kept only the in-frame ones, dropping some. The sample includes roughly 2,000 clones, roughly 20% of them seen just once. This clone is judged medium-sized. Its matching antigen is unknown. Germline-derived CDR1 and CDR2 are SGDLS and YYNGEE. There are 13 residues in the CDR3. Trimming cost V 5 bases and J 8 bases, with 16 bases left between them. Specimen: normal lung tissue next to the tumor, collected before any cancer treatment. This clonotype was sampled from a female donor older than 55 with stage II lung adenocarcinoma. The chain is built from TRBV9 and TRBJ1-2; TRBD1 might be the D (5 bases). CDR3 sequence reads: CASSEDSGRGYTF. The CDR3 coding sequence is TGTGCCAGCAGTGAAGACAGCGGCCGGGGCTACACCTTC.